This T cell receptor beta chain was sequenced in a study of molecular identifiers for immune sequencing clone quantification. This clonotype showed up many times. TCRdb re-called the PCR reads with MiXCR, one entry per CDR3 protein. The sample yields tens of thousands of distinct CDR3 sequences, 19% seen once. V lost 6 bases to trimming and J lost 5 bases, with 14 bases between them. There are 13 residues in the CDR3. Germline V CDR1 and CDR2: SGHVS, FNYEAQ. The rearrangement joins TRBV7-6 to TRBJ2-7; TRBD2 might be the D (5 bases). Input material: naive CD8+ T cells from blood, with Jurkat cell RNA spiked in. Subset reported: FACS-sorted CD8+CD4-CCR7+CD45RA+ naive T cells. The origin of this receptor is a human donor in good health. Some libraries in this study had Jurkat cell RNA spiked in. CDR3 nucleotide sequence: TGTGCCAGCAGTCCAGCCACTAGAGACGAGCAGTACTTC. This gives the protein CASSPATRDEQYF.